Sequencing of this TCR beta chain was carried out in a study of blood T cell repertoires in COVID-19. About the research overall: T cells, B-cell-depleted T cells, or PBMCs provided the cDNA or gDNA that served as material.

Study processing details: Estimated nucleated cell counts came from reference gene primer amplification. The method was immunoSEQ multiplex PCR; TCRdb's version includes in-frame clones alone and lacks a portion of them. D and trimming were read from the DNA, whereas the V and J calls and clone size are those reported in that table. The table lists fewer than 200,000 clones, roughly 81% of them singletons. A Seattle source enrolled patients during active infection and followed them longitudinally. The germline V gene encodes CDR1 KGHSH and CDR2 LQKENI. The CDR3 loop spans 15 amino acids. V was clipped by 2 bases and J by 5 bases; unmatched bases: 4.

The chain uses TRBV18 and TRBJ2-2, with 8 bases lining up with TRBD1. The sequence was obtained from a woman of 80 years or more with COVID-19, enrolled during active disease. The sequenced material came from peripheral blood. As DNA, the CDR3 is TGTGCCAGCTCACCATCCAGGGGGCAGACCGGGGAGCTGTTTTTT. Protein: CASSPSRGQTGELFF.